Below, 29 T cell receptor beta chains from the same sample are listed, as sequenced in a study of cytomegalovirus exposure and HLA in healthy donors. Use of 60 Vbeta and 13 Jbeta primers characterized the PCR. Using immunoSEQ multiplex PCR, the repertoire was profiled, and TCRdb retains in-frame clones only, with some absent. The repertoire holds about 190,000 clones, 81% seen once, with around 4% in the top ten. The sequencing sample was made of PBMCs. These receptors came from a man over 45 in good health and CMV-seronegative.

The chain is built from TRBV19 and TRBJ2-7; 8 nucleotides match TRBD2. The CDR3 length is 14 residues. Germline V gene sequence: CDR1 LNHDA, CDR2 SQIVND (reference sequence). The junction had 8 bases not matched to a gene; V was cut back by 4 bases and J by 6 bases. Written as DNA, the CDR3 is TGTGCCAGTAGTACCCTGGGGGGACTAGTCGAGCAGTACTTC. Amino acid sequence: CASSTLGGLVEQYF.

V usage is TRBV27 and J usage is TRBJ2-7; D is possibly TRBD2 (6 bases). Trimming took off 6 bases at V and 4 bases at J, with 13 bases between the two ends. Germline CDR1 and CDR2: MNHEY and SMNVEV (reference sequence). The CDR3 spans 13 residues. CDR3 protein: CASSSWGTYEQYF. The DNA of the CDR3 is TGTGCCAGCAGCTCCTGGGGGACTTACGAGCAGTACTTC.

The genes are TRBV6-1 and TRBJ2-3; TRBD1 might be the D (5 bases). Trimming stripped 1 base from V and 1 base from J, with 9 bases between. This CDR3 comprises 15 residues. The germline V gene encodes CDR1 MNHNS and CDR2 SASEGT. In DNA form, the CDR3 reads TGTGCCAGCAGTGAAGTAGTACAGGGCACAGATACGCAGTATTTT. Translation: CASSEVVQGTDTQYF.

This clone came up once. This sequence joins TRBV9 and TRBJ2-6; TRBD2 might be the D (6 bases). Trimming stripped 8 bases from V and 3 bases from J, with 12 bases between. Germline V CDR1 and CDR2: SGDLS, YYNGEE. This CDR3 is built from 14 residues. The CDR3: CASQGRLGANVLTF. The CDR3 coding sequence is TGTGCCAGTCAAGGGAGGCTTGGGGCCAACGTCCTGACTTTC.

This chain links TRBV7-2 with TRBJ1-5; unclear D gene. This CDR3 spans 13 amino acids. CDR1 is SGHTA, CDR2 FQGNSA, per germline. Trimming left V 8 bases short and J 1 base short, with 9 bases between. CDR3 nucleotide sequence: TGTGCCAGCGCGGGTCAAAGCAATCAGCCCCAGCATTTT. This gives the protein CASAGQSNQPQHF.

This chain links TRBV7-8 with TRBJ2-5; no clear D. Deletions cut 5 bases from V and 1 base from J, with 17 bases between. CDR3 length equals 16 residues. The V gene's germline CDR1 is SGHVS and CDR2 FQNEAQ. The CDR3 sequence is CASSRNPSFVQETQYF. In DNA, the CDR3 is TGTGCCAGCAGCCGAAACCCTAGTTTCGTCCAAGAGACCCAGTACTTC.

This clone was picked up a small number of times. The rearrangement links TRBV6-1 to TRBJ1-1, with D perhaps TRBD1 (5 bases). The V and J ends lost 2 bases and 4 bases respectively, with 8 bases between them. The CDR3 runs 13 residues. Germline V gene data show CDR1 as MNHNS and CDR2 as SASEGT. The CDR3 region is CASSEQGGTEAFF. The CDR3 DNA is TGTGCCAGCAGTGAACAGGGCGGCACTGAAGCTTTCTTT.

V and J are TRBV27 and TRBJ2-1, with 7 bases matching TRBD2. V lost 8 bases, J lost 7 bases, and 11 bases stayed unmatched. CDR1 and CDR2 from the germline V gene are MNHEY and SMNVEV (reference sequence). This CDR3 is built from 14 residues. The CDR3: CASRIERGSNEQFF. CDR3 bases: TGTGCCAGCCGAATCGAGCGGGGTTCGAATGAGCAGTTCTTC.

This clone has just one count. The chain uses TRBV5-1 and TRBJ1-3; 10 positions match TRBD1. V shed 7 bases, J shed 3 bases, and the junction held 7 bases outside the gene matches. This CDR3 has 15 amino acids. Germline V CDR1 and CDR2: SGHRS, YFSETQ. The chain's CDR3 is CASSTGGAGGNTIYF. The CDR3 DNA reads as TGCGCCAGCTCGACAGGGGGCGCAGGTGGAAACACCATATATTTT.

In this sample, this clone turned up once. The chain is built from TRBV19 and TRBJ2-3; 9 bases line up with TRBD1. After removal of 5 bases from V and 3 bases from J, the junction contained 3 bases not matched to a gene. The CDR3 has 14 residues. The germline V gene has CDR1 LNHDA and CDR2 SQIVND (reference sequence). The CDR3 region is CASSGTGITDTQYF. CDR3 nucleotide sequence: TGTGCCAGTAGTGGGACAGGGATTACAGATACGCAGTATTTT.

This clone has just one count. The chain's CDR3 is CATGGLETQYF. In nucleotides, the CDR3 is TGTGCCACTGGCGGGCTAGAGACCCAGTACTTC. V and J are TRBV7-9 and TRBJ2-5, with D possibly being TRBD2 (5 bases). Germline-derived CDR1 and CDR2 are SEHNR and FQNEAQ (reference sequence). Trimming removed 10 bases from V and 4 bases from J, with 10 bases in between. The CDR3 sequence is 11 residues long.

This sequence joins TRBV19 and TRBJ1-5; 8 bases match TRBD1. Germline CDR1 LNHDA, CDR2 SQIVND (reference sequence). The CDR3 consists of 16 residues. The V segment lost 6 bases and the J segment 3 bases; nucleotides outside the gene matches: 10. In DNA form, the CDR3 reads TGTGCCAGTAGCCCCCGGACAGGGACTCCCAATCAGCCCCAGCATTTT. Translated: CASSPRTGTPNQPQHF.

The genes are TRBV29-1 and TRBJ1-1, with 9 bases aligning to TRBD1. Germline trimming cut 7 bases from V and 4 bases from J; bases unmatched to any gene: 4. CDR3 length equals 12 residues. In germline, CDR1 is SQVTM, CDR2 ANQGSEA. CDR3 loop: CSGDRVGTEAFF. The CDR3 DNA follows: TGCAGCGGGGACAGGGTTGGCACTGAAGCTTTCTTT. Complete variable domain (other parts from reference TRBV29-1 and TRBJ1-1): SAVISQKPSRDICQRGTSLTIQCQVDSQVTMMFWYRQQPGQSLTLIATANQGSEATYESGFVIDKFPISRPNLTFSTLTVSNMSPEDSSIYLCSGDRVGTEAFFGQGTRLTVV.

The J gene is TRBJ2-3, the V gene TRBV7-9; tentative D call: TRBD1 (5 bases). Trimming left V 2 bases short and J 1 base short, with 10 bases between. Germline lookup yields CDR1 SEHNR and CDR2 FQNEAQ (reference sequence). The CDR3 sequence is 15 residues long. CDR3 sequence: CASSLKTGRTDTQYF. The CDR3 DNA reads TGTGCCAGCAGCTTAAAAACAGGACGCACAGATACGCAGTATTTT.

The chain couples TRBV18 to TRBJ2-1; perhaps TRBD1 as D (5 bases). Germline assignment: CDR1 KGHSH and CDR2 LQKENI. This CDR3 region has 14 residues. Deletions cut 2 bases from V and 8 bases from J, with 13 bases between. The CDR3 loop is CASSPSQGLYEQFF. CDR3 DNA: TGTGCCAGCTCACCATCTCAGGGATTATATGAGCAGTTCTTC.

CDR3: CASSLLGGYGYTF. Written as DNA, the CDR3 is TGTGCCAGCAGTTTGCTAGGTGGCTATGGCTACACCTTC. The chain uses TRBV27 and TRBJ1-2; D not certain. V shed 3 bases and J shed 4 bases, with 9 bases lying between them. The CDR3 covers 13 residues. The germline V gene encodes CDR1 MNHEY and CDR2 SMNVEV (reference sequence).

V usage is TRBV6-5 and J usage is TRBJ2-3; D not resolved. This CDR3 is built from 12 residues. With 5 bases removed from V and 5 bases from J, the gap between germline ends came to 8 bases. Per the germline V gene, CDR1 is MNHEY and CDR2 is SVGAGI. The CDR3 region is CASSTPGDTQYF. In DNA, the CDR3 is TGTGCCAGCAGTACCCCGGGAGATACGCAGTATTTT.

The V and J genes are TRBV6-1 and TRBJ1-1; possibly TRBD1 for D (6 bases). Trimming cost V 6 bases and J 1 base, with 15 bases left between them. The CDR3 length is 15 residues. Germline CDR1 MNHNS, CDR2 SASEGT. CDR3 nucleotide sequence: TGTGCCAGCAGGGAGACGACAGGAGAGAACACTGAAGCTTTCTTT. Its protein product is CASRETTGENTEAFF.

The rearrangement links TRBV4-1 to TRBJ1-3, with 7 positions matching TRBD1. V was pared by 1 base and J by 2 bases, with 8 bases of the junction left unmatched. The CDR3 loop spans 17 amino acids. CDR1 MGHRA and CDR2 YSYEKL come from the germline V gene. CDR3 DNA: TGCGCCAGCAGCCAAGGAACCGGCAGGGGGACTGGAAACACCATATATTTT. Translating it yields CASSQGTGRGTGNTIYF.

The rearrangement uses TRBV5-1 and TRBJ2-1; 7 bases line up with TRBD1. J lost 6 bases, V lost 6 bases, and 12 bases had no gene match. Germline assignment: CDR1 SGHRS and CDR2 YFSETQ. The CDR3 spans 15 residues. As DNA, the CDR3 is TGCGCCAGCACCGGGGACAGATCTTTGTTCAATGAGCAGTTCTTC. This encodes CASTGDRSLFNEQFF. Full variable domain (remainder filled in from reference TRBV5-1 and TRBJ2-1): KAGVTQTPRYLIKTRGQQVTLSCSPISGHRSVSWYQQTPGQGLQFLFEYFSETQRNKGNFPGRFSGRQFSNSRSEMNVSTLELGDSALYLCASTGDRSLFNEQFFGPGTRLTVL.

As DNA, the CDR3 is TGCGCCAGCAGCCAAGATTACAGTGCCCGTGAGACCCAGTACTTC. Its translation is CASSQDYSARETQYF. The chain is built from TRBV4-3 and TRBJ2-5; no clear D. In germline, CDR1 is LGHNA, CDR2 YSLEER. V was pared by 0 bases and J by 5 bases, with 13 bases between. CDR3 size: 15 residues.

The rearrangement links TRBV9 to TRBJ2-1, with 10 positions matching TRBD1. The germline V gene has CDR1 SGDLS and CDR2 YYNGEE. The CDR3 length is 15 residues. V lost 0 bases to trimming and J lost 6 bases; unmatched junction nucleotides: 3. The CDR3 loop reads CASSVGDRGINEQFF. The CDR3, as DNA: TGTGCCAGCAGCGTAGGGGACAGGGGTATCAATGAGCAGTTCTTC.

J is TRBJ1-5 and V is TRBV7-3; perhaps TRBD1 as D (5 bases). Germline lookup yields CDR1 SGHTA and CDR2 FQGTGA. V was clipped by 0 bases and J by 7 bases, with 7 bases between them. This CDR3 spans 13 amino acids. Here the CDR3 reads CASSLTQGQPQHF. The CDR3 DNA follows: TGTGCCAGCAGCTTAACGCAGGGCCAGCCCCAGCATTTT. The variable domain in full, completed from reference TRBV7-3 and TRBJ1-5, reads GAGVSQTPSNKVTEKGKYVELRCDPISGHTALYWYRQSLGQGPEFLIYFQGTGAADDSGLPNDRFFAVRPEGSVSTLKIQRTERGDSAVYLCASSLTQGQPQHFGDGTRLSIL.

This clone was seen once. The V and J genes are TRBV6-1 and TRBJ2-7, with a tentative D call TRBD1 (5 bases). The length of the CDR3 is 14 residues. The V end lost 2 bases, the J end lost 3 bases, and 11 bases lay between the germline ends. Germline CDR1 reads MNHNS; CDR2 reads SASEGT. The CDR3 region is CASSETSGIYEQYF. The CDR3 DNA is TGTGCCAGCAGTGAAACCTCAGGGATCTACGAGCAGTACTTC.

A note on this clone: One end of the junction fails to match germline, which may point to a read error. The chain uses TRBV7-9 and TRBJ1-1, with D perhaps TRBD1 (6 bases). The CDR3 is made up of 15 amino acids. Germline values: CDR1 SEHNR, CDR2 FQNEAQ (reference sequence). This CDR3 reads CASILSGTLNTEAFF. The DNA of the CDR3 is TGTGCCAGCATCTTATCCGGGACACTTAACACTGAAGCTTTCTTT.

The V gene is TRBV2, the J gene TRBJ2-1; D unresolved. The germline CDR1 and CDR2 sequences are SNHLY and FYNNEI. Trimming left V 5 bases short and J 4 bases short, with 9 bases between. This CDR3 contains 13 residues. CDR3 sequence reads: CASSPDSYNEQFF. As DNA, the CDR3 is TGTGCCAGCAGTCCCGACTCTTACAATGAGCAGTTCTTC.

V gene TRBV19 combines with J gene TRBJ1-1, with D possibly being TRBD1 (5 bases). V lost 5 bases to trimming and J lost 2 bases, with 9 bases between them. CDR3 length: 13 residues. Germline CDR1 and CDR2: LNHDA and SQIVND (reference sequence). DNA for the CDR3: TGTGCCAGTAGTTCACAGGAAAACACTGAAGCTTTCTTT. Its protein product is CASSSQENTEAFF.

The genes are TRBV27 and TRBJ1-1; D might be TRBD1 (6 bases). The CDR3 has 13 amino acids. Trimming left V 5 bases short and J 3 bases short, with 10 bases between. CDR1 and CDR2 from the germline V gene are MNHEY and SMNVEV (reference sequence). CDR3 sequence: CASSHYRDTEAFF. CDR3 sequence (DNA): TGTGCCAGCAGTCACTACAGGGACACTGAAGCTTTCTTT.

CDR3 DNA: TGTGCCACCCGTGATAGCGGCGTTGACAATGAGCAGTTCTTC. Its protein is CATRDSGVDNEQFF. This chain joins TRBV19 and TRBJ2-1, with D perhaps TRBD2 (6 bases). Trimming removed 10 bases at V and 5 bases at J, with 18 bases between. The germline V gene encodes CDR1 LNHDA and CDR2 SQIVND (reference sequence). This CDR3 has 14 amino acids.